The clone carrying this TCR beta chain has a handful of counts. Its antigen is as yet unknown. These data come from a study of PD-1 blockade in classical Hodgkin lymphoma. This CDR3 is built from 14 residues. Study conclusions and caveats: Patients starting nivolumab less than 1 year after ASCT had lower diversity and were excluded from later analyses.

All the patients suffered relapse after autologous stem cell transplantation, and brentuximab vedotin exposure differed. Best outcomes ranged across complete response, partial response and progressive disease. Here immunoSEQ multiplex PCR was the method, and the copy in TCRdb shows in-frame clones only, minus some. The data show about 97,000 clones, roughly 84% seen once. V usage is TRBV21-1 and J usage is TRBJ2-2. TRBV21-1 is flagged as a pseudogene. The sequence came from a human donor with classical Hodgkin lymphoma. Sequenced material: peripheral blood mononuclear cells (PBMCs), taken at baseline. DNA of the CDR3: TGTGCCAGCAGCAAAGACGAAAACACCGGGGAGCTGTTTTTT. Translated, it gives CASSKDENTGELFF.